This TCR beta chain was documented in a study of T cell responses to AZD1222 COVID-19 vaccine. With regard to this clone: Its antigen is not identified.

Findings of the study overall: None of the repertoires were sampled until the peak T cell response had passed. White British donors predominated, females outnumbered males, and clonal diversity was possibly underestimated. The study found vaccine-associated CD4 TCRs spanning spike, dominant at 160-218 and 743-854.

Data came from immunoSEQ multiplex PCR; TCRdb stores just in-frame clones and leaves some out. The data show 150,000 to 200,000 clones, with roughly 90% seen just once and under 4% held by the top ten. Germline V gives CDR1 LGHDT, CDR2 YNNKEL (reference sequence). The CDR3 totals 13 residues. V was cut by 7 bases and J by 7 bases, with 16 bases left in between. Samples with a second dose at about 4 or about 12 weeks were pooled together. The source was peripheral blood, collected 28 days after the second AZD1222 dose. The sequence derives from an adult who received the AZD1222 COVID-19 vaccine. The V gene is TRBV3-1 (or the pseudogene TRBV3-2), the J gene TRBJ1-1; possible D gene TRBD1, 5 bases. CDR3 residues: CASMLGGGGEAFF. In nucleotides, the CDR3 is TGTGCCAGCATGCTGGGGGGAGGCGGTGAAGCTTTCTTT.